This T cell receptor beta chain came from a study of blood T cell repertoires in COVID-19. Overall study: The cDNA or gDNA used as material had been derived from T cells, B-cell-depleted T cells, or PBMCs.

Data came from immunoSEQ multiplex PCR; TCRdb stores just in-frame clones and leaves some out. The table records just over 90,000 clones, roughly 79% of them present only once. From germline, CDR1 is MNHNS and CDR2 SASEGT. The CDR3 loop spans 17 amino acids. Deletions cut 3 bases from V and 4 bases from J, with 21 bases between. Sequenced material: peripheral blood. The origin of this receptor is a human donor in a cohort sampled during active COVID-19. This sequence joins TRBV6-1 and TRBJ2-5, with D perhaps TRBD2 (5 bases). CDR3 residues: CASSDVFLGGEVETQYF. Here the CDR3 DNA reads TGTGCCAGCAGTGACGTTTTTCTAGGAGGTGAAGTAGAGACCCAGTACTTC.